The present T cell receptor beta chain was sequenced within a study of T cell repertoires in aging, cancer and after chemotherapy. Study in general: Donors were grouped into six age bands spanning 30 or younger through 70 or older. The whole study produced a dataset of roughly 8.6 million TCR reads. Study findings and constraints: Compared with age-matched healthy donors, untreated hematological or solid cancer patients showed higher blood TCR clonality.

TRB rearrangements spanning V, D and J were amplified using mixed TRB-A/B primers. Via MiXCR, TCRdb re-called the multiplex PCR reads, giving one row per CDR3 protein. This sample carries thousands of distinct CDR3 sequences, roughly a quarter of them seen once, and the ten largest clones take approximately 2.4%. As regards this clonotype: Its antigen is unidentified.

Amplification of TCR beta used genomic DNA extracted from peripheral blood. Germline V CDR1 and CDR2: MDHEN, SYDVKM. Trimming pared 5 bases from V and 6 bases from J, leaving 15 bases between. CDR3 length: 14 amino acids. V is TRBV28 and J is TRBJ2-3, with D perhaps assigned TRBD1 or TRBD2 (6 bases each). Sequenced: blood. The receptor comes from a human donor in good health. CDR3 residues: CASSGGGRADTQYF. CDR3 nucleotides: TGTGCCAGCAGTGGAGGGGGGCGGGCGGATACGCAGTATTTT.